This is a list of T cell receptor beta chains from one sample in a study of blood T cells in healthy people across ages. TCRdb reprocessed the 5' RACE reads via MiXCR and lists one record per CDR3 protein. The sample has roughly 730,000 distinct CDR3 sequences; roughly three fifths are singletons. Sample: blood. The receptors derive from a man in his forties in good health. CDR3s leave out the opening cysteine and the closing phenylalanine or tryptophan. The D gene is left open where the match is weak. Size tells how often a clone was seen (once, few, many) or the class of an expanded clone, and some rows leave it out.

>-|TRBV4-1|-|-
ASSPPGRAYEQY
>-|TRBV12-3/TRBV12-4|TRBD2|TRBJ2-3
ASSRTSGGNTDTQY
>-|TRBV5-1|-|TRBJ2-1
ASSSARGYNEQF
>-|TRBV20-1|TRBD1|-
SARISGQGDEQY
>-|TRBV7-8|TRBD2|TRBJ2-7
ASAGFGGGTSPYNEQY
>once|TRBV29-1|-|TRBJ2-3
SVGRDTQY
>-|TRBV20-1|TRBD2|TRBJ2-3
SAVGLVGADTQY
>few|TRBV5-1|TRBD2|TRBJ2-3
ASSLELAGGLNTQY
>-|TRBV29-1|-|TRBJ1-2
SVYGRSNYGSYGYT
>-|TRBV3-1|TRBD2|TRBJ2-4
ASSPLTSGAAKNIQY
>-|TRBV2|-|TRBJ2-2
ASSEVGLNTGELF
>-|TRBV4-3|-|-
ASSQEPDSYNEQY
>-|TRBV12-3/TRBV12-4|TRBD1|TRBJ1-5
ASSIDRGGIYSNQPQH
>few|TRBV3-1|-|TRBJ1-2
ASSPDLTTSYGYT
>few|TRBV5-5|-|TRBJ2-1
ASAWGNNEQF
>-|TRBV7-9|-|TRBJ2-3
ASSLARSRASDTQY
>-|TRBV5-1|-|TRBJ2-5
ASSLGRGAQETQY
>-|TRBV7-2|-|TRBJ1-1
ASSLNIAANTEAF
>-|TRBV5-1|-|TRBJ2-3
ASSSQVPDTDTQY
>few|TRBV4-3|TRBD1|TRBJ2-6
ASSQYLPGQGSGANVLT
>-|TRBV7-9|-|TRBJ2-7
ASSPRLGGGVYEQY
>-|TRBV12-3/TRBV12-4|-|TRBJ1-2
ASILGDGYT
>-|TRBV7-9|-|TRBJ2-5
ASSPSLSGETQY
>-|TRBV5-6|-|TRBJ2-7
ASSEGERLELGEQY
>-|TRBV27|-|TRBJ2-5
ASGTPWRETQY
>-|TRBV7-9|-|TRBJ2-5
ASSPRGDGQETQY
>few|TRBV29-1|TRBD1|-
SAQPTGPWETQY
>-|TRBV28|-|TRBJ1-1
ASRLDSSEAF
>-|TRBV7-6|-|TRBJ2-1
ASSLRAKGEVNEQF
>-|TRBV9|-|TRBJ2-3
ASSVAASIRFETQY
>-|TRBV9|TRBD2|TRBJ2-7
ASSPLGLAGVQEQY
>-|TRBV29-1|-|TRBJ2-7
SVAPPTGSYEQY
>-|TRBV9|-|TRBJ2-7
ASSVAQGGYEQY
>-|TRBV6-1|-|TRBJ1-2
ASSPHRQYSEPRYGYT
>-|TRBV20-1|-|TRBJ1-2
SPPRGLTGYT
>-|TRBV7-9|TRBD1|TRBJ2-2
ASRLRDRLTGELF
>-|TRBV11-2|TRBD2|TRBJ2-7
ASRGGLVHYEQY
>-|TRBV7-2|-|TRBJ2-7
ASSLDQGSINEQY
>-|TRBV14|-|TRBJ1-1
ASSNQHGNTEAF
>few|TRBV24-1|TRBD1|TRBJ1-1
ATSARGRNEAF
>-|TRBV6-2/TRBV6-3|-|TRBJ1-2
ASTYRTANYGYT
>-|TRBV20-1|-|TRBJ1-6
SARVGRTNSPLH
>-|TRBV28|-|TRBJ2-7
ASSLRGRSYEQY
>-|TRBV6-6|TRBD1|TRBJ1-5
ASIQLPGQGRNQPQH
>few|TRBV27|-|TRBJ1-5
ASSLSEGLGQPQH
>-|TRBV20-1|TRBD2|TRBJ2-1
SARELVGGLAAYNEQF
>-|TRBV7-9|TRBD1|TRBJ2-2
ASSLRGQANTGELF
>few|TRBV29-1|-|TRBJ1-2
SVVTTGTYGYT
>once|TRBV20-1|TRBD1|TRBJ2-7
SALRDSSYEQY
>-|TRBV20-1|-|-
SASRPAHGTQY
>-|TRBV27|-|TRBJ1-5
ASSSRNRDSTGQPQH